This record concerns one T cell receptor beta chain sequence. Profiling relied on immunoSEQ multiplex PCR, and the TCRdb table lists in-frame clones only, not all of them. The sample consists of approximately 300,000 clones, about nine tenths of them appearing once. The data are from a study of blood T cell repertoires in COVID-19. The CDR3 consists of 13 residues. V was pared by 0 bases and J by 7 bases, with 10 bases between. Germline lookup yields CDR1 SGHRS and CDR2 YFSETQ. The TCR was taken from a man in his fifties or sixties who had recovered from COVID-19. The specimen was PBMCs or T cells enriched from blood (not recorded which). This chain links TRBV5-1 with TRBJ1-1; D gene uncertain. Written as DNA, the CDR3 is TGCGCCAGCAGCTTGGCAGTAATTAATGAAGCTTTCTTT. Translated, it gives CASSLAVINEAFF.